This TCR beta chain is drawn from a study of beta chain features in type 1 diabetes. The entirety of the isolated RNA underwent reverse transcription, so expressed TCRB transcripts were sequenced. Generated by immunoSEQ multiplex PCR, the TCRdb table keeps only in-frame clones and is missing some. The data show some 150,000 clones, around 13% seen once. One heparinised blood draw averaging roughly 100 mL was given by each donor. By way of CD45RO/CCR7/CD25/CD127/CD95/CD27, the CD4+ regulatory, stem cell-like memory, central memory and naive cells were sorted. This clone has more than one count but fewer than ten. What it binds is unknown. The junction had 1 base not matched to a gene; V was cut back by 2 bases and J by 3 bases. Germline V gene data show CDR1 as ENHRY and CDR2 as SYGVKD. The CDR3 has 14 amino acids. Regarding the study as a whole: Patients with Type 1 diabetes showed moderately but significantly shorter TCRB CDR3s in all four CD4+ subsets. Cells with high TCR expression could be over-represented by cDNA sequencing. A pattern of fewer insertions and more deletions at VDJ junctions was seen in type 1 diabetes patients.

Sequencing was carried out using central memory CD4+ T cells from blood. The sequence came from a man aged 18 to 35 with type 1 diabetes. The J gene is TRBJ1-3, the V gene TRBV10-3; the match to TRBD1 covers 7 bases. CDR3 DNA: TGTGCCATCAGTGAGGGGACAGTTGGAAACACCATATATTTT. It specifies CAISEGTVGNTIYF.